This T cell receptor beta chain stems from a study of blood T cell repertoires in COVID-19. CDR3 size: 15 residues. The V gene's germline CDR1 is SNHLY and CDR2 FYNNEI. The V end was cut by 10 bases, the J end by 5 bases, with 23 bases between. Original data processing: Researchers report that nucleated cell counts were estimated from reference gene primer amplification. This table comes from immunoSEQ multiplex PCR, and its TCRdb copy is limited to in-frame clones, with some not included. The V and J calls and clone size come from that table; D and trimming were worked out from the DNA. The sample shows roughly 57,000 clones, roughly 90% of them seen only once.

The specimen was peripheral blood. The gene calls are TRBV2 and TRBJ1-2; D may be TRBD1 (5 bases). The clonotype originates from a human donor in a cohort sampled during active COVID-19. The CDR3 sequence: CAIIDTGYQGYGYTF. Written as DNA, the CDR3 is TGTGCCATCATCGATACAGGTTATCAAGGGTATGGCTACACCTTC.